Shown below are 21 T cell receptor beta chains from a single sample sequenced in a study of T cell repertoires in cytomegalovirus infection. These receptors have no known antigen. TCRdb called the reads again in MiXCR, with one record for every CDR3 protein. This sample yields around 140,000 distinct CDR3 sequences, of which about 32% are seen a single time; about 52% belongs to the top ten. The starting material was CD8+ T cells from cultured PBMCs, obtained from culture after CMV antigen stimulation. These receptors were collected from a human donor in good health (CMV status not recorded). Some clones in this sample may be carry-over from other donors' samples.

The CDR3, as DNA: TGCGCCAGCAGCCAAGAGGAATTAGGGTTTAACACTGAAGCTTTCTTT. It codes for CASSQEELGFNTEAFF. The V gene is TRBV4-1, the J gene TRBJ1-1; no definite D call. Germline CDR1 is MGHRA and CDR2 is YSYEKL. CDR3 size: 16 residues. Trimming removed 0 bases from V and 2 bases from J, with 13 bases in between.

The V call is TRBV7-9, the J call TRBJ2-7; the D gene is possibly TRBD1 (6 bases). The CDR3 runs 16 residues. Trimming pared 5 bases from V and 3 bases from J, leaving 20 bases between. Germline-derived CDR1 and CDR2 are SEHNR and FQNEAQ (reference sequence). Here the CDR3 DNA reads TGTGCCAGCAGCCCGGAACCCCAGGGGAAAGGCTACGAGCAGTACTTC. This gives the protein CASSPEPQGKGYEQYF.

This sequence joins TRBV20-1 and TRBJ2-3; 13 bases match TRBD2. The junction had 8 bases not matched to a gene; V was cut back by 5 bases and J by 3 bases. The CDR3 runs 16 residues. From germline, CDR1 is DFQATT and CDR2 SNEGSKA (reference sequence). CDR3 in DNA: TGCAGTGCTGGGGGGGGGACTAGCGGGGAAACAGATACGCAGTATTTT. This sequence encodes CSAGGGTSGETDTQYF.

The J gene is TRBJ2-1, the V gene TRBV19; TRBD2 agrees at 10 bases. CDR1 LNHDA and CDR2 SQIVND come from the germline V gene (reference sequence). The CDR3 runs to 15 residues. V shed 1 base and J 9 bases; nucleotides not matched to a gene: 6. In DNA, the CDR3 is TGTGCCAGTAGTATAGTAAGCGGGGGGGCCGGTGAGCAGTTCTTC. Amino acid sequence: CASSIVSGGAGEQFF.

CDR3 residues: CAKRTGRNTEAFF. CDR3 bases: TGTGCCAAAAGGACGGGGAGGAACACTGAAGCTTTCTTT. The rearrangement links TRBV2 to TRBJ1-1; D not resolved. The germline CDR1 and CDR2 sequences are SNHLY and FYNNEI. Trimming stripped 10 bases from V and 1 base from J, with 13 bases between. The CDR3 is 13 residues long. Complete variable domain (other parts from reference TRBV2 and TRBJ1-1): EPEVTQTPSHQVTQMGQEVILRCVPISNHLYFYWYRQILGQKVEFLVSFYNNEISEKSEIFDDQFSVERPDGSNFTLKIRSTKLEDSAMYFCAKRTGRNTEAFFGQGTRLTVV.

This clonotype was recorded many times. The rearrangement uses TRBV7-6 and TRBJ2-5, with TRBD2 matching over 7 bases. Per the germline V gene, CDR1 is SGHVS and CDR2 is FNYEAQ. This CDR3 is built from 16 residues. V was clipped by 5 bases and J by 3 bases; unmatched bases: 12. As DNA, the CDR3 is TGTGCCAGCAGCCCGGCCGGCGGGGGAACCAAAGAGACCCAGTACTTC. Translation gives CASSPAGGGTKETQYF.

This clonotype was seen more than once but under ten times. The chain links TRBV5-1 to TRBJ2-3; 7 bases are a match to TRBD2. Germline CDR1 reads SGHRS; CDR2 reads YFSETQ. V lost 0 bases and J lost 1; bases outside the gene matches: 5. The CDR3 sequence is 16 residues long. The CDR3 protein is CASSLALAGGTDTQYF. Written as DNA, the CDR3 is TGCGCCAGCAGCTTGGCTCTGGCGGGAGGCACAGATACGCAGTATTTT.

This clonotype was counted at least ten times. This CDR3 reads CASSRQGDYEQYF. The CDR3, as DNA: TGTGCCAGTAGTAGGCAGGGTGACTACGAGCAGTACTTC. The chain has TRBV19 and TRBJ2-7; D is perhaps TRBD1 (5 bases). Germline CDR1 LNHDA, CDR2 SQIVND (reference sequence). V shed 4 bases and J shed 3 bases, with 10 bases lying between them. This CDR3 contains 13 residues.

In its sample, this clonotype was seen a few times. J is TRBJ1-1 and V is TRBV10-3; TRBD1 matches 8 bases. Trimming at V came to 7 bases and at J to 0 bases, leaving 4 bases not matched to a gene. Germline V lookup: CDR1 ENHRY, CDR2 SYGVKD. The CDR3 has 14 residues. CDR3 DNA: TGTGCCATCACCCGACAGGGGTTGAACACTGAAGCTTTCTTT. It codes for CAITRQGLNTEAFF.

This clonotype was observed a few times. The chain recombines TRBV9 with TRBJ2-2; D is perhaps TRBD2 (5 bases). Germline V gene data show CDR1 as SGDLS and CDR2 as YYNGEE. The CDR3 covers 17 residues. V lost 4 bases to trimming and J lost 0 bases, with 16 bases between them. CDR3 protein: CASSPREGRTNTGELFF. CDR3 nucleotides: TGTGCCAGCAGCCCCCGAGAGGGCAGGACGAACACCGGGGAGCTGTTTTTT.

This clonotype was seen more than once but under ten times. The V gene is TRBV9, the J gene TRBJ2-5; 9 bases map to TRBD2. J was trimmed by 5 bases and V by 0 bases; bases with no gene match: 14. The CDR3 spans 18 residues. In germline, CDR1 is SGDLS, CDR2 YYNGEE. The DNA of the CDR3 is TGTGCCAGCAGCGTAGCAGAAAGGTCGCGGGGGGGCCTGGAGACCCAGTACTTC. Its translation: CASSVAERSRGGLETQYF.

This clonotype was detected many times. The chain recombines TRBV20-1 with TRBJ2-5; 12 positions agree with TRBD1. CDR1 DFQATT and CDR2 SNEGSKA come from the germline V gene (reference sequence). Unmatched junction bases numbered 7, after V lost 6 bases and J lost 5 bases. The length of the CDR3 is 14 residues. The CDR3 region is CSAGGQGASETQYF. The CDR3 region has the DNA TGCAGTGCGGGGGGACAGGGGGCGAGTGAGACCCAGTACTTC.

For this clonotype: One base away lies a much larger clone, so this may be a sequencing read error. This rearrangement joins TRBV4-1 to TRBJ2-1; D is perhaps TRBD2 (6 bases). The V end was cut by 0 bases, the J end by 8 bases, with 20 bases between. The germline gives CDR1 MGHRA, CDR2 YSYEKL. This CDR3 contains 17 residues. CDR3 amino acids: CASSQDSLARLCDEQFF. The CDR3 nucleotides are TGCGCCAGCAGCCAAGATAGTCTAGCGAGGCTCTGTGATGAGCAGTTCTTC.

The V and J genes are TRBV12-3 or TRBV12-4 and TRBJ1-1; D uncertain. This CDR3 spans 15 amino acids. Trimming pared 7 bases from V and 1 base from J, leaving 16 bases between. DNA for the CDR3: TGTGCCAGCACCCCCCCCGGCAGGCGGAACACTGAAGCTTTCTTT. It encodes CASTPPGRRNTEAFF.

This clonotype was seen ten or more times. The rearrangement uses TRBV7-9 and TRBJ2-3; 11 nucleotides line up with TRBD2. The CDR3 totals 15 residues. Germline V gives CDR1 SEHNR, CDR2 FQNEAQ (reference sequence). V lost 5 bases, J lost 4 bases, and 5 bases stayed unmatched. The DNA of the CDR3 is TGTGCCAGCAGCCTGACTAGCGGGACCGCAGATACGCAGTATTTT. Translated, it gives CASSLTSGTADTQYF.

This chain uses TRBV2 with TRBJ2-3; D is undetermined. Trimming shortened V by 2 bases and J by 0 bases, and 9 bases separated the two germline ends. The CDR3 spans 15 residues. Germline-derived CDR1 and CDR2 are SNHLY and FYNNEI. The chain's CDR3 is CASSETDSSTDTQYF. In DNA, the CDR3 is TGTGCCAGCAGTGAAACTGACTCTAGCACAGATACGCAGTATTTT.

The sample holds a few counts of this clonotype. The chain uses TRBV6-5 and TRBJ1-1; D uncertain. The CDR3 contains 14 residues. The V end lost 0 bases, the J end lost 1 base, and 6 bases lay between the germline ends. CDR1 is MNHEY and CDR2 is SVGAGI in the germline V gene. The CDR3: CASSYSPGNTEAFF. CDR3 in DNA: TGTGCCAGCAGTTACTCCCCCGGGAACACTGAAGCTTTCTTT.

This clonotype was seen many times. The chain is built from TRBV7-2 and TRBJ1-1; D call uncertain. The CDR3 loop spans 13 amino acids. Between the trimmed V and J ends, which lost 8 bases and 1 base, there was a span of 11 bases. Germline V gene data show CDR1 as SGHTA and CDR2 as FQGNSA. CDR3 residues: CASLWTGNTEAFF. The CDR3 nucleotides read TGTGCCAGCCTATGGACCGGGAACACTGAAGCTTTCTTT.

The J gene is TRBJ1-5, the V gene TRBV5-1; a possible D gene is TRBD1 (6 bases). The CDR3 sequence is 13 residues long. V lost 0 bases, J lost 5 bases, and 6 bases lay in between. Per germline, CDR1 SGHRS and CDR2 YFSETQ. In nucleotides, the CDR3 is TGCGCCAGCAGCTTGGCAGGGGATCAGCCCCAGCATTTT. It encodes CASSLAGDQPQHF.

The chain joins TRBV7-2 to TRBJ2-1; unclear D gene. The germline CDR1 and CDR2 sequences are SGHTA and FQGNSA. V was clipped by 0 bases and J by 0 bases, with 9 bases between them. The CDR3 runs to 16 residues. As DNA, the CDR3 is TGTGCCAGCAGCTTAGCGCGGCGGCCCTCCTACAATGAGCAGTTCTTC. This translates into CASSLARRPSYNEQFF.

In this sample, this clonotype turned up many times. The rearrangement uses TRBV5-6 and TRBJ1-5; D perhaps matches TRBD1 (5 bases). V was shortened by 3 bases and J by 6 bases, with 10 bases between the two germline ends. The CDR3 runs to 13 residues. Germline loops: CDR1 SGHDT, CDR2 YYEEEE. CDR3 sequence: CASSYGTGQPQHF. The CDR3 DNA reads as TGTGCCAGCAGCTATGGGACGGGTCAGCCCCAGCATTTT.